The subject of this entry is one TCR beta chain. What this receptor recognizes is not known. This may be a read error, as it is one base from a much larger clone. This sample stems from a study of glioma-infiltrating T cells listed by TCRdb under 2016. Some background on the complete study: Sequencing of TCR alpha- and beta-chain repertoires was performed on glioma tissue, on non-neoplastic brain tissue, and on matched peripheral blood mononuclear cells. The paired cohort comprised three low-grade glioma patients, several primary glioblastoma patients and three non-glioma patients contributing non-neoplastic brain tissue. Each tissue-infiltrating repertoire was compared with the same patient's peripheral blood repertoire to measure divergence between tissue and blood T-cell populations. Overall results and qualifications from the work: VJ-independent divergence between tissue and blood was found to be below expectation in non-neoplastic patients but above expectation in all gliomas, particularly low-grade gliomas. Very few CDR3 sequences were shared between tissue and blood, attributed to high CDR3 diversity and limited sampling. The group comparisons were based on small numbers of patients: three non-neoplastic, three low-grade glioma and several glioblastoma patients.

Per the germline V gene, ENHRY is the CDR1 and SYGVKD is the CDR2. Trimming removed 10 bases from V and 9 bases from J; the gene matches leave 7 bases unexplained. The CDR3 runs 13 amino acids, cysteine and phenylalanine included. Only the CDR3 DNA stays, 39 bases, in frame from base 1. The iRepertoire nested amplicon-rescue multiplex PCR (arm-PCR) platform was used to amplify TCR alpha and beta CDR3 regions from RNA. The input for one-step reverse transcription and amplification was roughly 85-400 ng of either tissue mRNA or PBMC total RNA. Following bead purification, Illumina adapters were added through a secondary multiplex PCR, and the libraries were then gel-purified between 200 and 400 bp. Demultiplexing relied on internal 6-nucleotide barcodes carried by the libraries. Libraries were sequenced on an Illumina MiSeq with 2x220 or 2x250 nucleotide paired-end reads. From the authors' description of their analysis: FLASH 1.2.11 was used to merge paired reads, and BWA-MEM then aligned the reads to the GRCh37 human genome before TRA and TRB reads were extracted. An IMGT-derived reference of cassette sequences and CDR3 motifs, with pseudogenes included, was used for V and J assignment. Reads were translated in three frames, and productive CDR3s were defined as those with a C...FGXG motif and no stop codons. Unique combinations of V-J cassette pair and CDR3 amino acid sequence were defined as clonotypes. Reads were filtered by Hamming distance, with the threshold set by the sequence error rate of each sample in mapped regions. TCRdb reprocessed the public reads (quality trimming at Q25 with fastp, clone calling with MiXCR) and kept in-frame beta chains. Every CDR3 protein is listed once, alongside the most common genes and DNA of its rows. The V and J calls, along with clone size, are taken from TCRdb and not from the paper's own processing. For this sample the table gives about 140,000 distinct CDR3 sequences, of which about two fifths were detected only once. The leading ten clones occupy 15% to 25% of the sample.

This TCR came from a human donor with low-grade glioma or glioblastoma, undergoing nonglioma brain surgery, or in good health (not recorded which). The rearranged segments are TRBV10-3 and TRBJ2-1, with TRBD2 matching 12 junction bases. Material for sequencing was glioma tissue, nonneoplastic brain tissue, or PBMCs (not recorded which). The CDR3 corresponds to CASKLAGGSEQFF. The DNA sequence is as follows: TGTGCCAGCAAGCTAGCGGGGGGGAGTGAGCAGTTCTTC.